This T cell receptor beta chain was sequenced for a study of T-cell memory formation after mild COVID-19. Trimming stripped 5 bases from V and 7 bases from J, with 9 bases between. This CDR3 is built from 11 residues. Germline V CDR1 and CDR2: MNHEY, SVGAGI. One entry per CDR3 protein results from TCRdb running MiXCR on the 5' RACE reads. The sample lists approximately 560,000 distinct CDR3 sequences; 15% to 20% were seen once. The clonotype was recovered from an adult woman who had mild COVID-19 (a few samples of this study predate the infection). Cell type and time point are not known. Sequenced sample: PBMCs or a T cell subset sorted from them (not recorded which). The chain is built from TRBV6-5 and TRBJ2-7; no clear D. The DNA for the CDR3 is TGTGCCAGCAGTGCCTTTGGAGAGCAGTACTTC. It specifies CASSAFGEQYF.